The present entry profiles one TCR beta chain with its context. The source of the sample is a study of cytomegalovirus exposure and HLA in healthy donors. There are 15 residues in the CDR3. V lost 3 bases to trimming and J lost 5 bases, with 14 bases between them. Per the germline V gene, CDR1 is LGHNA and CDR2 is YNFKEQ. The method was immunoSEQ multiplex PCR; TCRdb's version includes in-frame clones alone and lacks a portion of them. The sample records about 57,000 clones, approximately 93% being singletons. The source is a woman in her late teens or twenties in good health and CMV-seronegative. The gene calls are TRBV4-2 and TRBJ1-3, with no clear D. The sequenced sample consisted of PBMCs. The CDR3 loop reads CASSQEPGTRNTIYF. The CDR3 coding sequence is TGTGCCAGCAGCCAGGAACCGGGAACCAGAAACACCATATATTTT.